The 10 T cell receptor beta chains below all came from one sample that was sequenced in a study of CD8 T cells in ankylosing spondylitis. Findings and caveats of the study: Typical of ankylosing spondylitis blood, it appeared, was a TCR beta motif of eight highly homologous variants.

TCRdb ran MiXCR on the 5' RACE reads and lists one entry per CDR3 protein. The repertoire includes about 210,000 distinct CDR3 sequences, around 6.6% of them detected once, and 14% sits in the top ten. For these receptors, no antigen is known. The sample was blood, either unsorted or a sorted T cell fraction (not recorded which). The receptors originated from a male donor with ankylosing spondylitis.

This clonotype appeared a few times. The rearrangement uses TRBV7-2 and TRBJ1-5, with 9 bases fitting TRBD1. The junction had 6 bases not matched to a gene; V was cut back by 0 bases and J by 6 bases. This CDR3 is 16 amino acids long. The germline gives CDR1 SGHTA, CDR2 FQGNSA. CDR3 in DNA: TGTGCCAGCAGCTTAGCAGGACAGGGGAGGTCTCAGCCCCAGCATTTT. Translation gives CASSLAGQGRSQPQHF. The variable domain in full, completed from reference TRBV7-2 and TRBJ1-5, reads GAGVSQSPSNKVTEKGKDVELRCDPISGHTALYWYRQSLGQGLEFLIYFQGNSAPDKSGLPSDRFSAERTGGSVSTLTIQRTQQEDSAVYLCASSLAGQGRSQPQHFGDGTRLSIL.

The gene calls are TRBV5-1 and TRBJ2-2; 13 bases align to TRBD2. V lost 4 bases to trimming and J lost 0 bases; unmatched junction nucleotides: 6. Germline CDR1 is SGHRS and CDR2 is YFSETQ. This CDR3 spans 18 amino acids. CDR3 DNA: TGCGCCAGCAGCCCGGGACTAGCGGGACACGCGAACACCGGGGAGCTGTTTTTT. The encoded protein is CASSPGLAGHANTGELFF.

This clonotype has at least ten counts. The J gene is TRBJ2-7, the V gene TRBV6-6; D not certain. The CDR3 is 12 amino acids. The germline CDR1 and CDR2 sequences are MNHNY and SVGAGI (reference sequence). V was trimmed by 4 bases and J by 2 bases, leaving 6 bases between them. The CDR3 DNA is TGTGCCAGCAGTTCCGACACCTACGAGCAGTACTTC. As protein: CASSSDTYEQYF.

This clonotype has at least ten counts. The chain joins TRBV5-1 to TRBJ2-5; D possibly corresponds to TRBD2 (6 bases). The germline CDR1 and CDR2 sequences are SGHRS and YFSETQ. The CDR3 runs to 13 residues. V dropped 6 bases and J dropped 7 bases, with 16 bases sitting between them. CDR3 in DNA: TGCGCCAGCATTGATGTGACGGAGGGGACCCAGTACTTC. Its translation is CASIDVTEGTQYF.

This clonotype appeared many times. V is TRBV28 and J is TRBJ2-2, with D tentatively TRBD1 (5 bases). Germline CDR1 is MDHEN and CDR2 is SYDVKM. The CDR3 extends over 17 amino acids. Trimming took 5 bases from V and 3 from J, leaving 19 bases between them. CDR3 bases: TGTGCCAGCAGTCCCCAGGGAACTGTACCGGACACCGGGGAGCTGTTTTTT. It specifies CASSPQGTVPDTGELFF.

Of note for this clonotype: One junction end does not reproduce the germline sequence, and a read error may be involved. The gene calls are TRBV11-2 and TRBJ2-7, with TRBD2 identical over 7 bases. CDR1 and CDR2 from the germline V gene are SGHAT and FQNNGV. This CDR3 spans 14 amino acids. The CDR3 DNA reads TGTGCCAGCAGCCTAGAGCGGGACGGATACGAGCAGTACTTC. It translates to CASSLERDGYEQYF.

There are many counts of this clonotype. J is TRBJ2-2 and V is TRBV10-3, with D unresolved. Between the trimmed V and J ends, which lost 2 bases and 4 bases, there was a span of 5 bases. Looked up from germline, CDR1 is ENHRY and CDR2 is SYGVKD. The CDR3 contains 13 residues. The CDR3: CAISELTTGELFF. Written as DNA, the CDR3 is TGTGCCATCAGTGAGCTTACCACCGGGGAGCTGTTTTTT.

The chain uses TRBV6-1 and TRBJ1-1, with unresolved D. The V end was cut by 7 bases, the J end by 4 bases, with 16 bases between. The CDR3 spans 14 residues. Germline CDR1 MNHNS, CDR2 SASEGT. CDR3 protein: CASKHGLRSTEAFF. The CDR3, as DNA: TGTGCCAGCAAACACGGGCTGAGGAGCACTGAAGCTTTCTTT.

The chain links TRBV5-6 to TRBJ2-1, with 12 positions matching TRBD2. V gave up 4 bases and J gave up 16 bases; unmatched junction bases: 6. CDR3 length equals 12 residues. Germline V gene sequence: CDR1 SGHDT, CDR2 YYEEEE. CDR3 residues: CASSPLAGGPFF. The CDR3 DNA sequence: TGTGCCAGCAGCCCACTAGCGGGAGGACCTTTCTTC. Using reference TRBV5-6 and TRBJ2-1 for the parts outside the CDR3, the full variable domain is DAGVTQSPTHLIKTRGQQVTLRCSPKSGHDTVSWYQQALGQGPQFIFQYYEEEERQRGNFPDRFSGHQFPNYSSELNVNALLLGDSALYLCASSPLAGGPFFGPGTRLTVL.

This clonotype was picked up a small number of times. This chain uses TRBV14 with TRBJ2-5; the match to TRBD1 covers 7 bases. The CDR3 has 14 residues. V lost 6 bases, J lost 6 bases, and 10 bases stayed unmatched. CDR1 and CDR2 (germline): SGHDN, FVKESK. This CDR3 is CASSNPGQIKTQYF. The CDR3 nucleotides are TGTGCCAGCAGTAACCCGGGACAGATAAAGACCCAGTACTTC.